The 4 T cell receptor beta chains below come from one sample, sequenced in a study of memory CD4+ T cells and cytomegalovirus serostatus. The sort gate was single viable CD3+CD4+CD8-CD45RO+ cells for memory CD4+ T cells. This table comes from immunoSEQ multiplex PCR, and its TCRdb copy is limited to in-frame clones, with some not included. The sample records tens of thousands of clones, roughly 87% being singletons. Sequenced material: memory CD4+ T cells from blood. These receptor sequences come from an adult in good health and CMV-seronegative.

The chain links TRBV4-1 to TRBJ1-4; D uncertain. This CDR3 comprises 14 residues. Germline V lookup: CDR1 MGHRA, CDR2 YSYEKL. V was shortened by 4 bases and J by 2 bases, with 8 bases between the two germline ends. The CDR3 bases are TGCGCCAGCAGCCGCTCGGGGACTAATGAAAAACTGTTTTTT. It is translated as CASSRSGTNEKLFF.

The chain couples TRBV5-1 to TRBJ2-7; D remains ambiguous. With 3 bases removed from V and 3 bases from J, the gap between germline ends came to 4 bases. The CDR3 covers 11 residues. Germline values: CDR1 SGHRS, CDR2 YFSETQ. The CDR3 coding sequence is TGCGCCAGCAGCTCAAACTACGAGCAGTACTTC. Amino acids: CASSSNYEQYF.

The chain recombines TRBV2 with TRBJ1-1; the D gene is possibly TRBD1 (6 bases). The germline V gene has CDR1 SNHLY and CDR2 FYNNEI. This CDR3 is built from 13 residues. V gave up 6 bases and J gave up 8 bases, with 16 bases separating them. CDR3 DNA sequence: TGTGCCAGCAGGAATACTCGGGACATAGAAGCTTTCTTT. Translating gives CASRNTRDIEAFF.

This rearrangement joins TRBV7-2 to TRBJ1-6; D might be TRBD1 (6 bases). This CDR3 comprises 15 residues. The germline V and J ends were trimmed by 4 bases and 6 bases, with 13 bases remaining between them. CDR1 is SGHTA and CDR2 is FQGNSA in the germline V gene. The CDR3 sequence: CASSSDRILNSPLHF. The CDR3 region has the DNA TGTGCCAGCAGCTCAGACAGGATCCTTAATTCACCCCTCCACTTT.